The entry below describes one T cell receptor beta chain. Its antigen is as yet unknown. This sample is part of a study of T cell responses to AZD1222 COVID-19 vaccine. Notes on the study in general: Two AZD1222 administrations were followed by greater Spike-specific TCR breadth and depth. None of the repertoires were sampled until the peak T cell response had passed.

The protocol was immunoSEQ multiplex PCR, while the TCRdb copy is restricted to in-frame clones and leaves out a portion. This table has 130,000 or so clones, 75% to 95% appearing once. This clonotype originated in an adult who received the MenACWY meningococcal vaccine as a control. The sample here was peripheral blood, taken 28 days after the second dose of the MenACWY control vaccine.

The CDR3 nucleotides read TGTGCCAGCAGTTCTCCAGCGGGAGGGCCAAACAATGAGCAGTTCTTC. Translation gives CASSSPAGGPNNEQFF. J is TRBJ2-1 and V is TRBV28; 10 bases line up with TRBD2. Germline V gene data show CDR1 as MDHEN and CDR2 as SYDVKM. The CDR3 loop spans 16 amino acids. V was pared by 4 bases and J by 5 bases, with 8 bases of the junction left unmatched.